This T cell receptor (beta chain) emerged from a study of identical twins. TCRdb reanalysed the 5' RACE reads using MiXCR and keeps one entry per CDR3 protein. The sample carries 430,000 or so distinct CDR3 sequences, approximately 24% recorded once. Germline CDR1 reads SNHLY; CDR2 reads FYNNEI. The CDR3 runs 13 residues. The V and J ends lost 11 bases and 5 bases respectively, with 16 bases between them. These data also formed part of another study, on T cells expressing NK-cell markers.

Material for sequencing was CD4+ T cells sorted from blood. The clonotype was recovered from a woman under 30 in good health. This sequence joins TRBV2 and TRBJ2-1; D is unresolved. The CDR3 sequence is CACREALDNEQFF. The CDR3 coding sequence is TGTGCCTGTCGCGAAGCGCTCGACAATGAGCAGTTCTTC.